This T cell receptor beta chain is from a study of CD8+ T cells in alopecia areata (dated by TCRdb to between 2018 and 2020). At the level of the whole study: Treated patients were enrolled in an open-label pilot trial of oral tofacitinib, 5 to 10 mg twice daily, for moderate-to-severe alopecia areata. Patients received tofacitinib for 6 to 18 months and were then followed off drug for 6 months to check for delayed response and recurrence. The SALT score, which quantifies the percentage of affected scalp surface area, was used to measure disease severity in treated patients. To study T cell clonal expansion in alopecia areata, the researchers applied high-throughput TCRbeta sequencing to both the C3H/HeJ mouse model and human patients. Human TCRbeta sequencing covered scalp tissue and sorted CD4+ and CD8+ peripheral blood T cells from patchy and totalis/universalis alopecia areata patients and healthy controls. Tofacitinib-treated patients had biopsies at baseline and at 4 and 24 weeks of treatment, with a later scalp biopsy in several patients. Scalp clonality was compared across normal scalp (n=4), patchy alopecia areata scalp (n=8), and alopecia totalis/universalis scalp (n=8). The RNA source kit depended on sample type: the PAXgene miRNA kit for fixed scalp, the miRNeasy kit for PBMCs, and the RNeasy kit for mouse skin. Amplification of TCRbeta CDR3 regions was done by immunoSEQ multiplex PCR using 35 Vbeta forward primers and 13 Jbeta reverse primers. Summary of the overall study and its limitations: During tofacitinib treatment, many expanded lesional clones remained in scalp and blood, and this persistence may partly explain relapse after treatment is stopped. Because the treated cohort was small and included a single nonresponder, larger studies are needed to assess links between baseline CD8+ expansion and response. Shared TCR sequences between patients were less evident than in mice, which may be partly attributable to HLA diversity in the patient population. Unlike mouse skin, where gammadelta T cells dominate, normal human skin contains resident alphabeta T cells that get sequenced too, which complicates analysis of the scalp TCR repertoire. With tofacitinib, both scalp clonality and the number of expanded CD8+ clones among the top 100 scalp clones went down significantly. Lesional scalp, especially in alopecia totalis/universalis, showed higher clonality and more expanded CD8+ clones than normal scalp, suggesting antigenic drive.

About this clone itself: There is no known antigen for this receptor. Within one base of it there is no much larger clone, and no base qualities were kept.

The label giving this sample's time point can be read as: around 28 days on oral tofacitinib. The treatment or condition label for this specimen denotes: oral pan-JAK inhibitor, 5-10 mg twice daily. Lesional scalp punch biopsies and peripheral blood were collected from alopecia areata patients. PBMCs were isolated by density centrifugation and stained for CD3, CD4 and CD8, and CD4+ and CD8+ T cells were sorted on a FACSAria. Library creation used the immunoSEQ multiplex PCR assay. RNA was extracted from all samples and reverse transcribed into cDNA, which served as template for TCR sequencing. SuperScript III was used to make first-strand cDNA, primed with a 2:1 mix of oligo-dT and random hexamers. A synthetic immune receptor repertoire was used to gauge amplification bias, and whatever bias remained was removed computationally. The source study handled its data this way. Raw reads were preprocessed for error removal, and CDR3 was defined according to IMGT conventions as running from the conserved cysteine to phenylalanine. Clonality was computed by normalizing Shannon entropy by log2 of the number of productive unique TCRs and subtracting the result from 1. Whether scalp clones were CD4 or CD8 was inferred by matching scalp TCRbeta sequences against CD4 and CD8 repertoires sorted from blood. Imported from immuneACCESS, the table was reduced by TCRdb to in-frame sequences with V and J called. These copies leave out some clones; in studies compared against another copy, an unresolved V gene accounts for under half, and the cause of the remainder is not known. V and J calls and clone size are given by that table; D and trimming were obtained from the DNA. Here the sample has some 130,000 clones; nearly 55% occur a single time. The ten largest clones add up to about 15% of the sample.

Via the germline V gene, CDR1 is SGHDT and CDR2 YYEEEE. V loses 3 bases, J loses 8 bases, and the germline ends lie 11 bases apart. The CDR3, cysteine through phenylalanine, is 12 amino acids long. The entry retains the CDR3 DNA only, 36 bases that are in frame from base 1. The chain was built from TRBV5-6 and TRBJ1-2; no confident D gene assignment can be made. The TCR originated in a human donor with alopecia areata. This sample comprised CD8+ T cells sorted from blood, obtained at week 4, from a patient treated with tofacitinib. The sequenced DNA: TGTGCCAGCAGCTCCGCGACCGGGGGCTACACCTTC. The resulting protein is CASSSATGGYTF.